Following are 16 T cell receptor beta chains from one sample sequenced in a study of preoperative IRX-2 immunotherapy in early breast cancer. Stated treatment: preoperative locoregional IRX-2 cytokine immunotherapy. Profiling relied on immunoSEQ multiplex PCR, and the TCRdb table lists in-frame clones only, not all of them. The sample has 90,000 to 100,000 clones; roughly 88% are singletons. The starting material was tumor tissue, obtained after IRX-2 immunotherapy. Every receptor here comes from a human donor with breast cancer.

The rearrangement uses TRBV6-8 and TRBJ1-5; 8 nucleotides align to TRBD1. This CDR3 contains 17 residues. The J segment lost 1 base and the V segment lost 4 bases, leaving 9 bases of the junction unmatched. Per germline, CDR1 MNHGY and CDR2 SAAAGT. The CDR3 loop reads CASSSAGGAWSNQPQHF. The CDR3 coding sequence is TGTGCCAGCAGTTCGGCAGGGGGCGCCTGGAGCAATCAGCCCCAGCATTTT.

This clone was found a few times. The chain has TRBV28 and TRBJ1-2; D is unresolved. Germline-derived CDR1 and CDR2 are MDHEN and SYDVKM. CDR3 size: 13 residues. Trimming left V 5 bases short and J 6 bases short, with 13 bases between. The CDR3 sequence: CASSKRPGDGYTF. In DNA form, the CDR3 reads TGTGCCAGCAGTAAACGTCCGGGAGATGGCTACACCTTC.

V usage is TRBV11-3 and J usage is TRBJ1-2; TRBD1 might be the D (5 bases). V shed 6 bases and J shed 2 bases, with 16 bases lying between them. Looked up from germline, CDR1 is SGHNT and CDR2 is YENEEA. This CDR3 comprises 15 residues. Written as DNA, the CDR3 is TGTGCCAGCAGACAAGAAGGCCGGGGGAACTATGGCTACACCTTC. This codes for CASRQEGRGNYGYTF.

V usage is TRBV1 and J usage is TRBJ2-3. TRBV1 is flagged as a pseudogene. CDR3 length equals 16 residues. CDR3 sequence (DNA): TGCGCCAGCAGCCAAGGTGGGGGACCTAGCACAGATACGCAGTATTTT. It specifies CASSQGGGPSTDTQYF.

This chain uses TRBV6-8 with TRBJ2-3, with D perhaps TRBD2 (5 bases). The CDR3 runs 14 residues. The germline V gene has CDR1 MNHGY and CDR2 SAAAGT. Trimming removed 2 bases at V and 3 bases at J, with 9 bases between. The CDR3 coding sequence is TGTGCCAGCAGTTACAGTGAGGGAACAGATACGCAGTATTTT. This translates into CASSYSEGTDTQYF.

The chain recombines TRBV7-2 with TRBJ1-2, with 9 bases identical to TRBD1. The CDR3 length is 13 residues. Trimming removed 6 bases from V and 7 bases from J; junction bases left unmatched: 6. Germline CDR1 reads SGHTA; CDR2 reads FQGNSA. The chain's CDR3 is CASSPYRGLGYTF. For the CDR3, the DNA is TGTGCCAGCAGTCCCTACAGGGGGCTTGGCTACACCTTC.

This chain joins TRBV2 and TRBJ1-1; unclear D gene. Germline lookup yields CDR1 SNHLY and CDR2 FYNNEI. This CDR3 contains 13 residues. V lost 6 bases and J lost 1, with 9 bases in between. CDR3 sequence: CASSRRANTEAFF. For the CDR3, the DNA is TGTGCCAGCAGCAGGCGCGCGAACACTGAAGCTTTCTTT. Using reference TRBV2 and TRBJ1-1 for the parts outside the CDR3, the full variable domain is EPEVTQTPSHQVTQMGQEVILRCVPISNHLYFYWYRQILGQKVEFLVSFYNNEISEKSEIFDDQFSVERPDGSNFTLKIRSTKLEDSAMYFCASSRRANTEAFFGQGTRLTVV.

This sequence joins TRBV29-1 and TRBJ2-3; unclear D gene. Trimming removed 5 bases from V and 6 bases from J, with 18 bases in between. Germline V gives CDR1 SQVTM, CDR2 ANQGSEA. The CDR3 contains 14 residues. In nucleotides, the CDR3 is TGCAGCGTTACCGTGTCCCCCGCCGAGGATACGCAGTATTTT. Amino acids: CSVTVSPAEDTQYF.

The CDR3 loop reads CASTVSSLITGELFF. CDR3 DNA sequence: TGCGCCAGCACCGTAAGTTCGCTTATCACCGGGGAGCTGTTTTTT. The chain carries TRBV5-1 and TRBJ2-2; no firm D call. Deletions cut 6 bases from V and 4 bases from J, with 16 bases between. The CDR3 consists of 15 residues. Per the germline V gene, CDR1 is SGHRS and CDR2 is YFSETQ.

The V gene is TRBV5-1, the J gene TRBJ1-1; D is ambiguous. The CDR3 extends over 15 amino acids. Germline CDR1 SGHRS, CDR2 YFSETQ. Deletions cut 0 bases from V and 0 bases from J, with 9 bases between. CDR3: CASSLEPAMNTEAFF. CDR3 in DNA: TGCGCCAGCAGCTTGGAGCCGGCGATGAACACTGAAGCTTTCTTT.

The chain uses TRBV22-1 and TRBJ1-2. TRBV22-1 is termed a pseudogene. CDR3 size: 13 residues. The CDR3 bases are TGTGCCAGCAGTTTTGGCAAGGACTATGGCTACACCTTC. Protein product: CASSFGKDYGYTF.

The chain joins TRBV6-4 to TRBJ2-2, with a tentative D call TRBD1 (5 bases). The CDR3 is made up of 13 amino acids. Germline-derived CDR1 and CDR2 are MRHNA and SNTAGT. Trimming removed 5 bases at V and 7 bases at J, with 11 bases between. CDR3 region: CASSTVQGGELFF. Written as DNA, the CDR3 is TGTGCCAGCAGTACGGTTCAGGGCGGGGAGCTGTTTTTT.

The chain has TRBV5-1 and TRBJ2-3; no clear D gene. Germline CDR1 reads SGHRS; CDR2 reads YFSETQ. Trimming cost V 6 bases and J 2 bases, with 19 bases left between them. The CDR3 is 16 residues long. This CDR3 reads CASTPQGPSNTDTQYF. The CDR3 DNA reads TGCGCCAGCACCCCACAAGGACCGAGCAACACAGATACGCAGTATTTT. Based on the CDR3 plus reference TRBV5-1 and TRBJ2-3, the full variable domain is KAGVTQTPRYLIKTRGQQVTLSCSPISGHRSVSWYQQTPGQGLQFLFEYFSETQRNKGNFPGRFSGRQFSNSRSEMNVSTLELGDSALYLCASTPQGPSNTDTQYFGPGTRLTVL.

The chain uses TRBV9 and TRBJ1-2; 8 bases are a match to TRBD1. With 4 bases clipped from V and 8 bases from J, the junction kept 4 bases outside the gene matches. CDR3 length equals 12 residues. In germline, CDR1 is SGDLS, CDR2 YYNGEE. The CDR3 sequence is CASSSTGDGYTF. Written as DNA, the CDR3 is TGTGCCAGCAGCTCGACAGGGGACGGCTACACCTTC.

The V gene is TRBV5-1, the J gene TRBJ1-4; D is perhaps TRBD1 (5 bases). V was cut by 2 bases and J by 11 bases, with 16 bases left in between. The CDR3 contains 14 residues. Germline V lookup: CDR1 SGHRS, CDR2 YFSETQ. The CDR3 region has the DNA TGCGCCAGCAGCTTCCAGGGTGAGGGAGAGAAACTGTTTTTT. This encodes CASSFQGEGEKLFF.

J is TRBJ2-7 and V is TRBV7-1, with 8 positions matching TRBD2. TRBV7-1 is noted as an ORF with a role that remains uncertain. The CDR3 loop spans 16 amino acids. V was pared by 5 bases and J by 4 bases, with 13 bases of the junction left unmatched. CDR3 DNA: TGTGCCAGCAGCCCCTGGATAGCGGGAACGGGGTACGAGCAGTACTTC. It specifies CASSPWIAGTGYEQYF.